The clone carrying this T cell receptor (beta chain) was picked up a small number of times. Peripheral blood, roughly 9.1 milliliters per donor, was collected. The data derive from a study of blood T cells in healthy people across ages. Study-level background: In model experiments, template switching was able to capture about one barcoded beta molecule for every two T cells that were present.

This CDR3 spans 15 amino acids. The germline V gene encodes CDR1 MNHEY and CDR2 SMNVEV (reference sequence). V lost 1 base and J lost 7, with 16 bases in between. A J-beta primer mix and a sample-barcoded 5' primer were used in a second PCR of roughly 7 to 12 cycles. Each sample yielded at least 2.5 million CDR3-containing paired-end reads. A single record per CDR3 protein comes from TCRdb applying MiXCR to the 5' RACE reads. The sample includes fewer than 1,200,000 distinct CDR3 sequences, roughly 24% seen only once; the top ten take approximately 0.7%. The sample also formed part of further work on T cells of mothers and their children.

This chain joins TRBV27 and TRBJ1-2; TRBD1 is a possible D gene (5 bases). Specimen: blood. The origin of this receptor is a girl aged 2 to 10 in good health. CDR3 DNA sequence: TGTGCCAGCAGTTTATGGTCGGGGGGGGAGAGTGGCTACACCTTC. It codes for CASSLWSGGESGYTF.